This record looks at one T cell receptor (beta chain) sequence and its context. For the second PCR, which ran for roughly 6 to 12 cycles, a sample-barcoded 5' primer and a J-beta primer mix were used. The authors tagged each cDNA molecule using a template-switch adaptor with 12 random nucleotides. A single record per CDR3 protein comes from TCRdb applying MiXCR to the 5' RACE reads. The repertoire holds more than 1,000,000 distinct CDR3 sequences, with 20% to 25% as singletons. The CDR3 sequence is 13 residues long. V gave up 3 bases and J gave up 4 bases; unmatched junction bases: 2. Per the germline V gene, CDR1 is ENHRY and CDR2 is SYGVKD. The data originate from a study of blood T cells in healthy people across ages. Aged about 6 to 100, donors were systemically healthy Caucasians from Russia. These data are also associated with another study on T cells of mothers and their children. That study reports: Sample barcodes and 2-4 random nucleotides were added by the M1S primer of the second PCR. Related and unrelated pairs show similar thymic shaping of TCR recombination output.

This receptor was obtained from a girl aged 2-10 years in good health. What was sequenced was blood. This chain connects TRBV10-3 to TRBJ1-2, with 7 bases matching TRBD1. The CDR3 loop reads CAISDRDSYGYTF. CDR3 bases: TGTGCCATCAGTGACCGGGACAGCTATGGCTACACCTTC.